The 17 T cell receptor beta chains presented below share a single source sample, sequenced in a study of CD8 T cells in ankylosing spondylitis. TCRdb ran MiXCR on the 5' RACE reads and lists one entry per CDR3 protein. In the table there are nearly 350,000 distinct CDR3 sequences, around 15% of which are singletons. Sequencing used blood, either unsorted or a sorted T cell fraction (not recorded which). The receptors derive from a male donor with ankylosing spondylitis or in good health (not recorded which).

Ten or more counts support this clonotype. The rearrangement joins TRBV29-1 to TRBJ2-2; 8 nucleotides line up with TRBD1. Per germline, CDR1 SQVTM and CDR2 ANQGSEA. V lost 6 bases, J lost 1 base, and 1 base stayed unmatched. This CDR3 comprises 13 residues. CDR3 amino acids: CSVGTGNTGELFF. The CDR3, as DNA: TGCAGCGTCGGGACAGGGAACACCGGGGAGCTGTTTTTT.

This clonotype was counted between two and nine times. The CDR3 region has the DNA TGTGCCAGCAGCTCACGGACAGGGTTCCCTGAAGCTTTCTTT. This translates into CASSSRTGFPEAFF. V gene TRBV9 combines with J gene TRBJ1-1; 8 bases match TRBD1. The junction had 8 bases not matched to a gene; V was cut back by 4 bases and J by 6 bases. The germline gives CDR1 SGDLS, CDR2 YYNGEE. The CDR3 spans 14 residues.

Only a few counts were recorded for this clonotype. The rearrangement uses TRBV3-1 and TRBJ2-5, with D perhaps given as TRBD1 or TRBD2 (5 bases each). V lost 1 base and J lost 2, with 11 bases in between. The CDR3 extends over 15 amino acids. In germline, CDR1 is LGHDT, CDR2 YNNKEL (reference sequence). The DNA of the CDR3 is TGTGCCAGCAGCCAAGTTCTTGGGGGACAAGAGACCCAGTACTTC. It is translated as CASSQVLGGQETQYF.

The J gene is TRBJ1-6, the V gene TRBV30; D ambiguous. The CDR3 consists of 14 residues. Germline V gene data show CDR1 as GTSNPN and CDR2 as SVGIG (reference sequence). The V end lost 0 bases, the J end lost 11 bases, and 14 bases lay between the germline ends. CDR3 in amino acids: CAWSVDVYQAPLHF. The CDR3 DNA is TGTGCCTGGAGTGTTGATGTTTATCAGGCACCCCTCCACTTT.

This clonotype has at least ten counts. The chain uses TRBV7-2 and TRBJ1-1; maybe TRBD1 (5 bases). The CDR3 runs to 13 residues. In germline, CDR1 is SGHTA, CDR2 FQGNSA. With 3 bases removed from V and 1 base from J, the gap between germline ends came to 6 bases. CDR3 nucleotides: TGTGCCAGCAGCTTCGGGGCGAACACTGAAGCTTTCTTT. It codes for CASSFGANTEAFF.

This clonotype showed up just a few times. The chain combines TRBV27 with TRBJ2-5; 9 bases are shared with TRBD2. Unmatched junction bases numbered 14, after V lost 10 bases and J lost 5 bases. The CDR3 runs to 15 residues. The germline CDR1 and CDR2 sequences are MNHEY and SMNVEV (reference sequence). The DNA of the CDR3 is TGTGCCACACACCCACTAGGGACTAGCAGGGAGACCCAGTACTTC. It yields the protein CATHPLGTSRETQYF.

Only a few counts were recorded for this clonotype. V and J are TRBV3-1 and TRBJ2-5; TRBD2 is a possible D gene (6 bases). This CDR3 is built from 16 residues. Trimming pared 4 bases from V and 5 bases from J, leaving 20 bases between. Germline values: CDR1 LGHDT, CDR2 YNNKEL (reference sequence). The CDR3 region has the DNA TGTGCCAGCAGCCCTCGACTTGCGGGGATGAGGGAGACCCAGTACTTC. Its protein is CASSPRLAGMRETQYF.

This clonotype occurred a few times. The chain carries TRBV18 and TRBJ1-4, with 7 bases matching TRBD1. Germline CDR1 KGHSH, CDR2 LQKENI. Trimming at V came to 5 bases and at J to 5 bases, leaving 5 bases not matched to a gene. The CDR3 runs 14 residues. CDR3 nucleotides: TGTGCCAGCTCATTACAGGGGAGGAATGAAAAACTGTTTTTT. It specifies CASSLQGRNEKLFF. Complete variable domain (other parts from reference TRBV18 and TRBJ1-4): NAGVMQNPRHLVRRRGQEARLRCSPMKGHSHVYWYRQLPEEGLKFMVYLQKENIIDESGMPKERFSAEFPKEGPSILRIQQVVRGDSAAYFCASSLQGRNEKLFFGSGTQLSVL.

This rearrangement joins TRBV7-2 to TRBJ1-2; D is ambiguous. Germline CDR1 is SGHTA and CDR2 is FQGNSA. The CDR3 totals 13 residues. Trimming shortened V by 5 bases and J by 6 bases, and 13 bases separated the two germline ends. DNA for the CDR3: TGTGCCAGCAGCCCAGGTGCCGACAATGGCTACACCTTC. It yields the protein CASSPGADNGYTF.

The chain combines TRBV12-3 or TRBV12-4 with TRBJ2-5; D assignment may be TRBD1 or TRBD2 (7 bases each). CDR3 size: 17 residues. V dropped 4 bases and J dropped 1 base, with 19 bases sitting between them. The CDR3 sequence is CASSSKAGRGPQETQYF. Here the CDR3 DNA reads TGTGCCAGCAGTTCCAAAGCGGGGAGGGGGCCCCAAGAGACCCAGTACTTC.

This chain connects TRBV19 to TRBJ2-7, with 7 positions matching TRBD2. J was trimmed by 3 bases and V by 5 bases; bases with no gene match: 7. The CDR3 extends over 14 amino acids. Germline CDR1 is LNHDA and CDR2 is SQIVND (reference sequence). The CDR3 nucleotides are TGTGCCAGTAGTCCAGCGGGACTGGTCTACGAGCAGTACTTC. As protein: CASSPAGLVYEQYF.

This clonotype was found a few times. V usage is TRBV9 and J usage is TRBJ2-7, with a weak D call TRBD1 (5 bases). V was cut by 2 bases and J by 2 bases, with 11 bases left in between. Per the germline V gene, CDR1 is SGDLS and CDR2 is YYNGEE. This CDR3 has 14 amino acids. The DNA for the CDR3 is TGTGCCAGCAGCGTTTTGTCAGGGCCCTACGAGCAGTACTTC. Its translation: CASSVLSGPYEQYF.

This clonotype occurred a few times. CDR3 sequence reads: CASSQWDSPNYGYTF. In DNA, the CDR3 is TGTGCCAGCAGCCAATGGGACAGCCCGAACTATGGCTACACCTTC. V usage is TRBV3-1 and J usage is TRBJ1-2; 7 bases match TRBD1. The CDR3 length is 15 residues. The germline gives CDR1 LGHDT, CDR2 YNNKEL (reference sequence). Trimming took 2 bases from V and 2 from J; bases not matched to a gene: 5.

This clonotype showed up just a few times. The rearrangement links TRBV5-1 to TRBJ2-3; weak D call: TRBD1 (5 bases). Germline CDR1 and CDR2: SGHRS and YFSETQ. Trimming removed 7 bases at V and 4 bases at J, with 13 bases between. This CDR3 has 13 residues. CDR3: CASGAPNADTQYF. The CDR3 DNA is TGCGCCAGCGGGGCACCGAACGCAGATACGCAGTATTTT.

This clonotype was counted only a few times. The chain combines TRBV25-1 with TRBJ1-1; no definite D call. The CDR3 is made up of 15 amino acids. Trimming took off 1 base at V and 0 bases at J, with 9 bases between the two ends. Germline lookup yields CDR1 MGHDK and CDR2 SYGVNS. CDR3 loop: CASSESERLNTEAFF. CDR3 sequence (DNA): TGTGCCAGCAGTGAATCCGAACGGCTGAACACTGAAGCTTTCTTT. The full variable domain, rest sourced from reference TRBV25-1 and TRBJ1-1, is EADIYQTPRYLVIGTGKKITLECSQTMGHDKMYWYQQDPGMELHLIHYSYGVNSTEKGDLSSESTVSRIRTEHFPLTLESARPSHTSQYLCASSESERLNTEAFFGQGTRLTVV.

This clonotype was picked up many times. The chain uses TRBV2 and TRBJ2-7; 8 nucleotides agree with TRBD2. Per the germline V gene, CDR1 is SNHLY and CDR2 is FYNNEI. V was clipped by 6 bases and J by 13 bases; unmatched bases: 17. There are 14 residues in the CDR3. The CDR3 reads CASRMGLDQGPVYF. Here the CDR3 DNA reads TGTGCCAGCAGGATGGGACTAGACCAAGGCCCCGTTTACTTC.

This clonotype appeared once. The chain links TRBV14 to TRBJ2-2; TRBD2 agrees at 11 bases. CDR3 length: 18 amino acids. Germline-derived CDR1 and CDR2 are SGHDN and FVKESK. V trimming: 4 bases; J trimming: 1 base; junction bases outside the gene matches: 8. For the CDR3, the DNA is TGTGCCAGCAGCCCTAGACTAGCGGGATGGGGGAACACCGGGGAGCTGTTTTTT. This sequence encodes CASSPRLAGWGNTGELFF.